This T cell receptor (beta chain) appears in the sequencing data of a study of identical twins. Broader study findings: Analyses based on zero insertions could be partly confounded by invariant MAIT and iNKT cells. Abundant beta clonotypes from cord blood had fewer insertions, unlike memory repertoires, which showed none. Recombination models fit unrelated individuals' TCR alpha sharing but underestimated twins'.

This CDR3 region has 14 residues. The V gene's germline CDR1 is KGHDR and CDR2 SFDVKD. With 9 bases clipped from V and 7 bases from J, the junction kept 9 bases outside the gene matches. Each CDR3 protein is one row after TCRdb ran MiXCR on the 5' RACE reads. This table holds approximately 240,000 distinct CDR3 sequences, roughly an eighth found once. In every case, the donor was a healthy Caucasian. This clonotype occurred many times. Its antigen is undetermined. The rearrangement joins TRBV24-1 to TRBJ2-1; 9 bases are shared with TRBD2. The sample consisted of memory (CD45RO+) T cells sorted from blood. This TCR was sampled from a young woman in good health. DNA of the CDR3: TGTGCCACCGCGGCGGGGGGGGCGGAGAATGAGCAGTTCTTC. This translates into CATAAGGAENEQFF.